Reported below is one T cell receptor beta chain. The data were obtained in a study of control samples from healthy donors and cancer patients. TCRdb keeps only in-frame clones here, not all; method: immunoSEQ multiplex PCR. The table includes some 150,000 clones, nearly 95% detected once. The V gene's germline CDR1 is SEHNR and CDR2 FQNEAQ (reference sequence). V shed 5 bases and J shed 6 bases, with 17 bases lying between them. The CDR3 is made up of 15 amino acids. The source is a man between 45 and 60 years old in good health. Sequenced sample: blood. The V call is TRBV7-9, the J call TRBJ2-1; possible D gene TRBD1, 6 bases. CDR3 sequence: CASSATGSYGNEQFF. The CDR3, as DNA: TGTGCCAGCAGCGCGACAGGATCATACGGCAATGAGCAGTTCTTC. The full variable domain, in which reference TRBV7-9 and TRBJ2-1 provide the parts outside the CDR3, is DTGVSQNPRHKITKRGQNVTFRCDPISEHNRLYWYRQTLGQGPEFLTYFQNEAQLEKSRLLSDRFSAERPKGSFSTLEIQRTEQGDSAMYLCASSATGSYGNEQFFGPGTRLTVL.